A selection of T cell receptor beta chains follows, all from one sample in a study of liver allograft versus peripheral blood T cells. A single record per CDR3 protein comes from TCRdb applying MiXCR to the reads. The top ten clones hold 63% of a sample with over a hundred distinct CDR3 sequences, about 20% of them seen once. The receptors here all came from a human patient who had a liver transplant. Some T cells could come from the graft donor. The CDR3 runs from the conserved cysteine through the conserved F or W. Fields, in order: V gene, D gene, clone size, J gene, CDR3 DNA, CDR3 protein. A D gene is named only where the DNA matches it firmly. Clone size, where shown, is once, few, many, or a class for clones that have expanded.

>TRBV10-3|.|hyperexpanded|TRBJ1-3
TGTGCCATCAGTGAGAGGACTGGAAACACCATATATTTT
CAISERTGNTIYF
>TRBV6-2/TRBV6-3|.|medium-sized|TRBJ2-1
TGTGCCAGCACCACCAACAGTAATCCGTACAATGAGCAGTTCTTC
CASTTNSNPYNEQFF
>TRBV18|TRBD2|hyperexpanded|TRBJ2-7
TGTGCCAGCTCACCAACGGCGGGAGGAACCTACGAGCAGTACTTC
CASSPTAGGTYEQYF
>TRBV5-5|.|large|TRBJ1-1
TGTGCCAGCAGCTTGGTGGGGACTGAAGCTTTCTTT
CASSLVGTEAFF
>TRBV27|.|medium-sized|TRBJ1-1
TGTGCCAGCAGTTTAGGAGGTGGGGCGATCACTGAAGCTTTCTTT
CASSLGGGAITEAFF
>TRBV15|TRBD2|large|TRBJ2-3
TGTGCCACCAGCAACCCAGCGGGGGGTCGGCATACGCAGTATTTT
CATSNPAGGRHTQYF
>TRBV6-5|.|large|TRBJ2-2
TGTGCCAGCAGCCGGGCGAACACCGGGGAGCTGTTTTTT
CASSRANTGELFF
>TRBV11-2|.|.|TRBJ2-5
TGTGCCAGCAGCTTAGGGTACCGGGGGCAAGGAGAGACCCAGTACTTC
CASSLGYRGQGETQYF
>TRBV7-9|.|medium-sized|TRBJ2-7
TGTGCCAGCAGCTTAGGCTCCTACGAGCAGTACTTC
CASSLGSYEQYF
>TRBV6-1|TRBD1|hyperexpanded|TRBJ1-1
TGTGCCAGCAGTGCGTTGAGGACAGGAGACACTGAAGCTTTCTTT
CASSALRTGDTEAFF
>TRBV29-1|.|medium-sized|TRBJ2-5
TGCAGCGGGCTCCAAGAGACCCAGTACTTC
CSGLQETQYF